One T cell receptor (beta chain) is described in this entry. The clone's antigen remains unknown. No per-base quality is available; no much larger clone lies one base away. The immunoSEQ Assay was the method used to sequence TCRbeta CDR3 regions. After extraction, genomic DNA underwent amplification by bias-controlled multiplex PCR, followed by high-throughput sequencing. The original pipeline was this. To quantify the absolute abundance of each unique TCRbeta CDR3 region, sequences were collapsed and filtered. Usable DNA was measured by amplifying reference genes present in all nucleated cells, and TCRbeta template counts were normalized to that usable DNA to estimate T cell fraction. Repertoire TCRs were annotated as SARS-CoV-2-specific when V gene, CDR3 amino acid sequence and J gene were exactly matched to a known reactive TCR set. The reference SARS-CoV-2 TCR set came from MIRA and was filtered for enrichment in COVID-19-positive ImmuneCODE repertoires, removing public or cross-reactive TCRs. Based on the MIRA antigens, annotated TCRs were further analysed at the level of specific ORF or position within ORF. Depth was the summed frequency of annotated unique rearrangements, while breadth was defined as annotated unique rearrangements over total unique productive rearrangements. Group comparisons of TCR breadth used two-sided Wilcoxon rank-sum tests. TCRdb provides this immuneACCESS table in a form limited to in-frame rearrangements. Some clones are lacking; in checked studies, under half of them reflect an unresolved V gene, and why the rest are absent is not known. V, J and clone size derive from that table, while D and trimming were established from the DNA sequence. In this sample the table shows about 420,000 clones, approximately 88% of which occur a single time. The ten biggest clones cover 3.6% of the sample.

The sample's treatment or condition label is to be understood as: around 19 received Ad26.COV2.S at low or high dose, single or two shots; 5 received placebo; per-sample allocation not given. For vaccine and placebo recipients, repertoires were sequenced using samples collected on day 63 after the first injection. Between 29 July and 7 August 2020, Cohort 1b enrolled some 25 adults aged 18-55 years at one site in Boston, USA. Ad26.COV2.S consisted of a replication-incompetent adenovirus type 26 vector by which a prefusion-stabilized SARS-CoV-2 spike protein from the original Wuhan strain was expressed. The data belong to a study of Ad26.COV2.S vaccination and SARS-CoV-2 variants (dated by TCRdb to about 2021). At the level of the whole study: Vaccine-arm donors were drawn from COV1001, a multicentre, randomized, double-blind, placebo-controlled phase I-IIa trial of Ad26.COV2.S in healthy adults. TCRbeta repertoire sequencing was used to assess the specificity and breadth of SARS-CoV-2-reactive T cell receptors after Ad26.COV2.S vaccination. Ad26.COV2.S was administered intramuscularly at a dose of 5x10^10 or 1x10^11 viral particles, either as one shot or as two shots given 56 days apart. Trial participants were randomized into five groups of five, in which low-dose or high-dose Ad26.COV2.S was given once or twice, or placebo was given on both occasions. Throughout the experiments and outcome assessment, investigators stayed blinded to trial group allocation. The TCR-sequenced set comprised about 32 samples: approximately 19 Ad26.COV2.S vaccine recipients, 5 placebo recipients and 8 SARS-CoV-2 convalescent individuals. The investigation overall reported the following: Comparable non-spike TCR breadth was observed between vaccine and placebo recipients, consistent with only spike being contained in the vaccine. After vaccination, substantial breadth of spike-specific CD8+ and CD4+ T cell responses was reported. The study lacked the statistical power to compare responses across vaccine doses or regimens. Spike-specific TCR breadth was higher in Ad26.COV2.S recipients than in placebo recipients (P = 0.0014). The authors noted that total T cell responses may have been underestimated by the TCR breadth and depth analyses.

The source is a person between 18 and 60 years old who received the Ad26.COV2.S COVID-19 vaccine or a placebo. Sequences were derived from peripheral blood, sampled in a trial of Ad26.COV2.S vaccine versus placebo.

The CDR3 loop reads CASSQDPASGGYNEQFF. The bases read TGCGCCAGCAGCCAAGATCCGGCTAGCGGGGGATACAATGAGCAGTTCTTC. This chain joins TRBV4-3 to TRBJ2-1, with 10 bases in between that match TRBD2. The CDR3 holds 17 amino acids from the cysteine to the phenylalanine. Only the CDR3 DNA stays, 51 bases, in frame from base 1. Reading the germline V gene gives CDR1 LGHNA and CDR2 YSLEER. Germline trimming: 0 bases from V, 4 bases from J; junction bases outside gene matches: 6.